This T cell receptor (beta chain) comes out of a study of OX40 agonist ivuxolimab in advanced cancers. Study as a whole: Around 40% of patients had received prior checkpoint inhibitor therapy.

Germline V gene data show CDR1 as SGHRS and CDR2 as YFSETQ. CDR3 size: 17 residues. Trimming removed 2 bases from V and 7 bases from J; junction bases left unmatched: 16. Sequencing used immunoSEQ multiplex PCR; TCRdb keeps in-frame clones, though not all of them. The table includes about 91,000 clones, around 86% detected once. The origin of this receptor is an adult with an advanced solid tumor such as melanoma, head and neck, liver or kidney cancer. The J gene is TRBJ1-2, the V gene TRBV5-1, with 8 bases identical to TRBD1. Sequencing was performed on CD4+ or CD8+ T cells sorted from blood, taken in a trial of the OX40 agonist ivuxolimab. CDR3 loop: CASSLSGTGGQLGGYTF. The CDR3 DNA sequence: TGCGCCAGCAGCTTATCCGGGACAGGAGGCCAACTAGGTGGCTACACCTTC.